Only a few counts were recorded for the clone carrying this TCR beta chain. This record comes from a study of blood T cell repertoires in COVID-19. Germline-derived CDR1 and CDR2 are MNHEY and SVGEGT. The CDR3 runs 13 residues. V shed 8 bases and J 5 bases; nucleotides not matched to a gene: 6. Sequenced by immunoSEQ multiplex PCR; TCRdb stores in-frame clones only, minus some. The sample holds 180,000 or so clones, 65% to 90% seen once. The sequence came from a man aged 55-75 years with acute or convalescent COVID-19. The sequenced material came from peripheral blood. J is TRBJ2-7 and V is TRBV6-2 or TRBV6-3, with TRBD1 matching over 10 bases. CDR3 nucleotides: TGTGCCAGCGGCCGGGACAGGGGCAACGAGCAGTACTTC. Protein sequence: CASGRDRGNEQYF.